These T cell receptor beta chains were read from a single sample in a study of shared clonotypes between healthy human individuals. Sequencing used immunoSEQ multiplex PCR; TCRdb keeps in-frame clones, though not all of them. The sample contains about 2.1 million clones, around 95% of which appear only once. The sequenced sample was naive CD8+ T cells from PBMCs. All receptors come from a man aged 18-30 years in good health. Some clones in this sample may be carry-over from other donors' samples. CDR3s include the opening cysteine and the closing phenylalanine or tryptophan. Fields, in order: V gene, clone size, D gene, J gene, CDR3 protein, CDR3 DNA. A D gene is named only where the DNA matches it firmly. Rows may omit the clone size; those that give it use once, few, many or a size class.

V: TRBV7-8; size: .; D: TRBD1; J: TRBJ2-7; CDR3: CASRAVGQGPGGEQYF; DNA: TGTGCCAGCAGAGCCGTCGGACAGGGACCTGGTGGGGAGCAGTACTTC
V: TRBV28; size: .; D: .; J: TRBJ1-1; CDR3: CASSPHTEAFF; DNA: TGTGCCAGCAGTCCCCATACCGAAGCTTTCTTT
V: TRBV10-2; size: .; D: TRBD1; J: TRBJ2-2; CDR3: CASSHRGHGTGELFF; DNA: TGCGCCAGCAGCCACAGGGGGCATGGGACCGGGGAGCTGTTTTTT
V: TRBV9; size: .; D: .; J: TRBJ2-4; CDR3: CASSGASAKNIQYF; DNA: TGTGCCAGCAGCGGGGCTAGTGCCAAAAACATTCAGTACTTC
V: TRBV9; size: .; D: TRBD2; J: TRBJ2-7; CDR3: CASSVAGTRYSGSKYEQYF; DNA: TGTGCCAGCAGCGTAGCCGGGACAAGATACAGCGGGAGTAAGTACGAGCAGTACTTC
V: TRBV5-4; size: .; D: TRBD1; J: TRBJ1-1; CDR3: CASRQGGTEAFF; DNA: TGTGCCAGCAGGCAGGGGGGCACTGAAGCTTTCTTT
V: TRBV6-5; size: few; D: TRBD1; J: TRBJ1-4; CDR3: CASSYTRQGSNEKLFF; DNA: TGTGCCAGCAGTTACACTAGACAGGGTTCTAATGAAAAACTGTTTTTT
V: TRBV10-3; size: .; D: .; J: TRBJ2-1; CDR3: CAISESDDHNEQFF; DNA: TGTGCCATCAGTGAGTCCGACGACCACAATGAGCAGTTCTTC
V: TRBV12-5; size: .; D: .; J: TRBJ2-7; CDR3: CASGLGTEQYF; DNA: TGTGCTAGTGGTTTGGGGACCGAGCAGTACTTC
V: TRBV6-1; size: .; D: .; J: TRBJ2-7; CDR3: CASSESGASSSSYEQYF; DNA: TGTGCCAGCAGTGAGAGTGGTGCTAGCTCCAGCTCCTACGAGCAGTACTTC